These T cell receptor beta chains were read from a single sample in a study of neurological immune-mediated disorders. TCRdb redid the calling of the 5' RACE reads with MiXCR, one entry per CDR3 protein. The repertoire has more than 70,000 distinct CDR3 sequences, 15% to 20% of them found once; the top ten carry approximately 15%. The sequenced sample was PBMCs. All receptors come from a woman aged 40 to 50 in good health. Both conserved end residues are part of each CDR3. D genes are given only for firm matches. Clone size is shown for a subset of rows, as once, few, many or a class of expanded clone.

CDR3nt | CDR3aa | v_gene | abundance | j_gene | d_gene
TGTGCCAGCAGAGCCGCGTCAAGCTATGGCTACACCTTC | CASRAASSYGYTF | TRBV7-2 | many | TRBJ1-2 | .
TGTGCCAGCAGCCTCACAGGGTTCGCCTACGAGCAGTACTTC | CASSLTGFAYEQYF | TRBV12-3/TRBV12-4 | many | TRBJ2-7 | .
TGCAGCTCGTTGAAAGGGCAGGGGAATGGCTACACCTTC | CSSLKGQGNGYTF | TRBV29-1 | . | TRBJ1-2 | .
TGCAGTGCTTCATCTGGCGGGACAGGGATTGGTGAAAAACTGTTTTTT | CSASSGGTGIGEKLFF | TRBV20-1 | many | TRBJ1-4 | TRBD1
TGTGCCAGCATACCTCCTAGCGGGGGGGCCCCTAGTACTCAGTATTTT | CASIPPSGGAPSTQYF | TRBV7-2 | . | TRBJ2-3 | TRBD2
TGTGCCAGCAGCTTAGAAGGGCCAGATACGCAGTATTTT | CASSLEGPDTQYF | TRBV7-6 | many | TRBJ2-3 | .
TGTGCCAGCAGCCAATCGTGCAGGGTGTATGGCTACACCTTC | CASSQSCRVYGYTF | TRBV16 | once | TRBJ1-2 | .
TGTGCCAGCACCTTGTCGACAGGATCGGGGGGCCATGGCTACACCTTC | CASTLSTGSGGHGYTF | TRBV5-5 | many | TRBJ1-2 | .
TGTGCCAGCAGTTTTACAGCCAACTATGGCTACACCTTC | CASSFTANYGYTF | TRBV6-5 | many | TRBJ1-2 | .
TGTTCCAGCATACAGGGTGTAAATCAGCCCCAGCATTTT | CSSIQGVNQPQHF | TRBV6-6 | . | TRBJ1-5 | .
TGTGCCAGCAGTTTAAAGCGGAGCTCCTACAATGAGCAGTTCTTC | CASSLKRSSYNEQFF | TRBV12-3/TRBV12-4 | . | TRBJ2-1 | .
TGTGCCAGCAGTGGCCAGGGGGACACTGAAGCTTTCTTT | CASSGQGDTEAFF | TRBV2 | many | TRBJ1-1 | TRBD1
TGCGCCAGCAGCTTTTTACAGGGGATAGAGAATTCACCCCTCCACTTT | CASSFLQGIENSPLHF | TRBV5-1 | many | TRBJ1-6 | TRBD1
TGTTCCCACTTTAGACCCCTCGGGGGAGAGACCCGGAACTTC | CSHFRPLGGETRNF | TRBV20-1 | . | TRBJ2-5 | .
TGTGCCAGCAGCTCCGGCACCCTGGCCTACAATGAGCAGTTCTTC | CASSSGTLAYNEQFF | TRBV7-2 | . | TRBJ2-1 | .
TGCAGTGCTAGGGATGGGGTGGGGGGGCTGGAGACCCAGTACTTC | CSARDGVGGLETQYF | TRBV20-1 | . | TRBJ2-5 | .
TGTGCCAGCAGCTACCCCCCCACAGATACGCAGTATTTT | CASSYPPTDTQYF | TRBV5-8 | . | TRBJ2-3 | .
TGTGCCAGCAGAACACATCGAACTGAAGCTTTCTTT | CASRTHRTEAFF | TRBV6-2/TRBV6-3 | many | TRBJ1-1 | .
TGTGCCAGCAGCCAAGCGCTTCAACTGTTGTTCTTC | CASSQALQLLFF | TRBV3-1 | . | TRBJ2-1 | .
TGTGCCAGCACTTGGTTCTCTGGGGCCAACGTCCTGACTTTC | CASTWFSGANVLTF | TRBV2 | many | TRBJ2-6 | .
TGCGCCAGCAGCTTGGAAGAAGGCAGGGGGCTTGAGACCCAGTACTTC | CASSLEEGRGLETQYF | TRBV5-1 | many | TRBJ2-5 | TRBD1
TGTGCCATCACCCCTTCGACTAGCGGGGGCTACAATGAGCAGTTCTTC | CAITPSTSGGYNEQFF | TRBV10-3 | . | TRBJ2-1 | TRBD2
TGTGCCAGCAGTTCGACAGGGGGTTCACCCCTCCACTTT | CASSSTGGSPLHF | TRBV12-3/TRBV12-4 | many | TRBJ1-6 | TRBD1
TGTGCTAGTGGTCCCATTAGCGGACGGTACCAAGAGACCCAGTACTTC | CASGPISGRYQETQYF | TRBV12-5 | . | TRBJ2-5 | .
TGCGCCAGCAGCTTGGGGGACGGCGTTCGGAAGACCCAGTACTTC | CASSLGDGVRKTQYF | TRBV5-1 | many | TRBJ2-5 | .
TGCGCCAGCACCCCGGGGGGAGAGACCCAGTACTTC | CASTPGGETQYF | TRBV5-1 | . | TRBJ2-5 | TRBD2
TGTGCCAGCAGCTTCAGGGGCACCGGGGAGCTGTTTTTT | CASSFRGTGELFF | TRBV7-3 | many | TRBJ2-2 | .
TGTGCCAGCAGTGAATATTTGAGAGAGACCCAGTACTTC | CASSEYLRETQYF | TRBV25-1 | few | TRBJ2-5 | .
TGCAGTGTCCAAGACCTCATAGATACGCAGTATTTT | CSVQDLIDTQYF | TRBV20-1 | . | TRBJ2-3 | .
TGTGCCAGCAGCTCGACCTACAATGAGCAGTTCTTC | CASSSTYNEQFF | TRBV11-3 | . | TRBJ2-1 | .
TGCAGTGCTAGAGACACAGGGATAGAGACCCAGTACTTC | CSARDTGIETQYF | TRBV20-1 | . | TRBJ2-5 | .
TGTGCCAGCAGCTTAGACGGGGCCCTTGAAGGCGAGCAGTACTTC | CASSLDGALEGEQYF | TRBV7-2 | many | TRBJ2-7 | .
TGTGCCAGCAGCCGATATCGACAGGCGACTAGCGGGATGATCCACAATGAGCAGTTCTTC | CASSRYRQATSGMIHNEQFF | TRBV14 | once | TRBJ2-1 | TRBD2
TGTGCCAGCAGTTACTCAGCGGGGTGTCCTGATACGCAGTATTTT | CASSYSAGCPDTQYF | TRBV6-2/TRBV6-3 | . | TRBJ2-3 | TRBD2
TGTGCCAGCAGTCCCGAGCGGGGGACCTACAATGAGCAGTTCTTC | CASSPERGTYNEQFF | TRBV2 | many | TRBJ2-1 | TRBD2
TGTGCCAGCAGCCGTACAGGGGAATCCCCTGAAGCTTTCTTT | CASSRTGESPEAFF | TRBV4-2 | many | TRBJ1-1 | TRBD1
TGCGCCAGCAGCCAAAGGCGCACAGATACGCAGTATTTT | CASSQRRTDTQYF | TRBV4-3 | many | TRBJ2-3 | .
TGCGCCAGCAGTTACGGACTAGCGGGGGGGACAGATACGCAGTATTTT | CASSYGLAGGTDTQYF | TRBV5-1 | . | TRBJ2-3 | TRBD2
TGTGCCAGCAGTTTGGTGGGCAGCCACACCCGTGGCTACACCTTC | CASSLVGSHTRGYTF | TRBV12-3/TRBV12-4 | many | TRBJ1-2 | .
TGCGCCAGCAGCCCCCCGACTAGCTACGAGCAGTACTTC | CASSPPTSYEQYF | TRBV5-1 | few | TRBJ2-7 | .